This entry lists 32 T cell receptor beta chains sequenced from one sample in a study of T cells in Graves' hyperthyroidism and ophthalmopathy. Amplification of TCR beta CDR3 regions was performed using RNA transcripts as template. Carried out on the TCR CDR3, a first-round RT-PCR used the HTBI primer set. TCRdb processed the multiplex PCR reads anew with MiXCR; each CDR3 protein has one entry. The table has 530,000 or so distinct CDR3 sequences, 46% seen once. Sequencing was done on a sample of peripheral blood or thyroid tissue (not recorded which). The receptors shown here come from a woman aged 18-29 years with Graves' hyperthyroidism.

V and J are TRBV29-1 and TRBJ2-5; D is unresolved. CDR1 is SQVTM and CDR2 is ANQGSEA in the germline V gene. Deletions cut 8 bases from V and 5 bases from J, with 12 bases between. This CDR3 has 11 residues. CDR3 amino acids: CSFWVGETQYF. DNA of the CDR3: TGCAGCTTTTGGGTGGGGGAGACCCAGTACTTC.

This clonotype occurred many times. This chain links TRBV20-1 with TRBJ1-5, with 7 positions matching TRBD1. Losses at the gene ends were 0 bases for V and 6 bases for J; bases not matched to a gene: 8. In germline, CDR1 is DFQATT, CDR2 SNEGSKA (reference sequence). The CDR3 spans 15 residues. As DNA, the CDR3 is TGCAGTGCTAGAGATTTGGAGACAGGGTTTCAGCCCCAGCATTTT. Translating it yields CSARDLETGFQPQHF.

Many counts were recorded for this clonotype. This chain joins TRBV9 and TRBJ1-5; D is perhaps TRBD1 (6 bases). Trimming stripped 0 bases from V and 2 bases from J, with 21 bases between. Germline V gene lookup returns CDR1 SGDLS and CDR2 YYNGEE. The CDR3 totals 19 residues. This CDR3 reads CASSVVYREGQTRNQPQHF. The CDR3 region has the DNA TGTGCCAGCAGCGTAGTTTACAGGGAGGGGCAGACTCGCAATCAGCCCCAGCATTTT.

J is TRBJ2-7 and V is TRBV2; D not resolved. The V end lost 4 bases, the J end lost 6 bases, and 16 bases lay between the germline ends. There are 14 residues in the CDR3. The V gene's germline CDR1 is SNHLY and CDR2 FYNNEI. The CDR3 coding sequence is TGTGCCAGCAGTGCCCGGTTAGTTCAGCGCGAGCAGTACTTC. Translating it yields CASSARLVQREQYF.

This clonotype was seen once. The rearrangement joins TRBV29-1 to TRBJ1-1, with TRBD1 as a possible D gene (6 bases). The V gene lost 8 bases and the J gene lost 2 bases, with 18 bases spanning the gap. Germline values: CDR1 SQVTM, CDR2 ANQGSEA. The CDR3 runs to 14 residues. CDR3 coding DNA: TGCAGCACCCGCCCAGGGGCCGCCAACACTGAAGCTTTCTTT. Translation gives CSTRPGAANTEAFF. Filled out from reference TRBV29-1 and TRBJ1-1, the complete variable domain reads SAVISQKPSRDICQRGTSLTIQCQVDSQVTMMFWYRQQPGQSLTLIATANQGSEATYESGFVIDKFPISRPNLTFSTLTVSNMSPEDSSIYLCSTRPGAANTEAFFGQGTRLTVV.

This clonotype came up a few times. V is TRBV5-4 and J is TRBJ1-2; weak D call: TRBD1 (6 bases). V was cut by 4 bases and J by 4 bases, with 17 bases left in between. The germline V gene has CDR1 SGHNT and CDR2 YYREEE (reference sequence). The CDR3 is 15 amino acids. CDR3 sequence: CASSTATDSSYGYTF. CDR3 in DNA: TGTGCCAGCAGCACTGCTACGGACAGTAGCTATGGCTACACCTTC.

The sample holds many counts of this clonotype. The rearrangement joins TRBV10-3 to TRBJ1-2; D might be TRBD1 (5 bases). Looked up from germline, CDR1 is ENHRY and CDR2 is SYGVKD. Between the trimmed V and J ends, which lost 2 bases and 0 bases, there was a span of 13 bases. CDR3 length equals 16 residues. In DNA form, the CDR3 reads TGTGCCATCAGTGAGCTCGTTGTGACAGCTAACTATGGCTACACCTTC. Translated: CAISELVVTANYGYTF.

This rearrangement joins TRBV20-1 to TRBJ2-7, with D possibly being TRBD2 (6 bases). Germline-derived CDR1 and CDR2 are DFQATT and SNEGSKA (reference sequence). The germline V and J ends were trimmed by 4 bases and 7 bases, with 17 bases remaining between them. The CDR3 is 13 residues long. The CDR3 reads CSATSGSYNEQYF. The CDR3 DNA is TGCAGTGCTACCAGCGGGTCCTACAATGAGCAGTACTTC.

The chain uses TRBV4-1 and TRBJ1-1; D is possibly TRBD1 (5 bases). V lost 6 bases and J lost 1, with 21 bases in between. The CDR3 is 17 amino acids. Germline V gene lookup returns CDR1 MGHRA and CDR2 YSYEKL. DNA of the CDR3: TGCGCCAGCAGAGATCATAGGGGCTCGTTTCGGAACACTGAAGCTTTCTTT. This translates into CASRDHRGSFRNTEAFF.

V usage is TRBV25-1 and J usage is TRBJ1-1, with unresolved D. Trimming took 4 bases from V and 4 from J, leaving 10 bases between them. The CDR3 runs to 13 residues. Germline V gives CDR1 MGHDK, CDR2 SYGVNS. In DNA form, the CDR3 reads TGTGCCAGCAGTGCCCCCGAGACCACTGAAGCTTTCTTT. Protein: CASSAPETTEAFF.

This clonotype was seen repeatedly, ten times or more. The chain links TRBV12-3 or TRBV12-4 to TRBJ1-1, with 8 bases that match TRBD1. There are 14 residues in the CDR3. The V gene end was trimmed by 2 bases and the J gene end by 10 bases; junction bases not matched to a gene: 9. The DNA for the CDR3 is TGTGCCAGCAGTTTAAGTACAGGGGGATTTGGAGCTTTCTTT. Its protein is CASSLSTGGFGAFF.

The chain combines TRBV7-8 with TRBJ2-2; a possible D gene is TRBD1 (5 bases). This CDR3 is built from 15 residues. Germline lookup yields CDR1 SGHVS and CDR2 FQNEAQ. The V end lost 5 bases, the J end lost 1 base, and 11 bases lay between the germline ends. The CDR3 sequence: CASSPGQMNTGELFF. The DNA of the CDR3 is TGTGCCAGCAGCCCCGGACAAATGAACACCGGGGAGCTGTTTTTT.

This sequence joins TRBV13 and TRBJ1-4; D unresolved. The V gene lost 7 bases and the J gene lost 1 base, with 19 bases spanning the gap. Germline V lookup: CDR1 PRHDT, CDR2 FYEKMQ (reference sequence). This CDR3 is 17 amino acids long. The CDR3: CASKISVPDGTNEKLFF. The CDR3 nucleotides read TGTGCCAGCAAGATTAGCGTTCCGGACGGAACTAATGAAAAACTGTTTTTT.

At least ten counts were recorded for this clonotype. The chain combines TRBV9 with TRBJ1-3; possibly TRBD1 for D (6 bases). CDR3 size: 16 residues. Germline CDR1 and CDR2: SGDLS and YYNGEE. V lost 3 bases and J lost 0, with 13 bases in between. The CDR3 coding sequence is TGTGCCAGCAGCGGGGTGAAGACAGGCTCTGGAAACACCATATATTTT. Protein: CASSGVKTGSGNTIYF.

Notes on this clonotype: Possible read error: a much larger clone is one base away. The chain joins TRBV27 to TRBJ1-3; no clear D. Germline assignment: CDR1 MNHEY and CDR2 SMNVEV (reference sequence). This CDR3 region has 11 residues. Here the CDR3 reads CASSNGSTIYF. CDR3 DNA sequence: TGTGCCAGCAGTAACGGAAGCACCATATATTTT.

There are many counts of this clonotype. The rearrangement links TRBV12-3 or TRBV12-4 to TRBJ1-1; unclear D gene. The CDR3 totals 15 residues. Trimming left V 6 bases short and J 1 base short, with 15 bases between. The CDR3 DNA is TGTGCCAGCAGACGGACTGACTGGGCGAACACTGAAGCTTTCTTT. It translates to CASRRTDWANTEAFF.

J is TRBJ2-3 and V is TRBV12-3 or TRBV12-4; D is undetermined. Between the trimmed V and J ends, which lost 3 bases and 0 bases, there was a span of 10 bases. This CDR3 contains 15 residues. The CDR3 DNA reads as TGTGCCAGCAGTTTTACGGCAGAAAGCACAGATACGCAGTATTTT. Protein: CASSFTAESTDTQYF.

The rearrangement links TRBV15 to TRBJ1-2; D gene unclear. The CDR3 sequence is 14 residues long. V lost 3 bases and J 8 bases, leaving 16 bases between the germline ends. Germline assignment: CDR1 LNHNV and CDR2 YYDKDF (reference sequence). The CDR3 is CATSSQEGGSGYTF. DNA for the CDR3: TGTGCCACCAGCAGCCAAGAGGGAGGGTCGGGCTACACCTTC.

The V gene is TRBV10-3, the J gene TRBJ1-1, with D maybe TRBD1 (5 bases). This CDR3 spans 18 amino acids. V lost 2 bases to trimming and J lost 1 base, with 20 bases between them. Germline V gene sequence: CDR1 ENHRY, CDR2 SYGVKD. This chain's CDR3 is CAISEPSGTHPPNTEAFF. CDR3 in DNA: TGTGCCATCAGTGAGCCCAGCGGGACCCACCCTCCGAACACTGAAGCTTTCTTT.

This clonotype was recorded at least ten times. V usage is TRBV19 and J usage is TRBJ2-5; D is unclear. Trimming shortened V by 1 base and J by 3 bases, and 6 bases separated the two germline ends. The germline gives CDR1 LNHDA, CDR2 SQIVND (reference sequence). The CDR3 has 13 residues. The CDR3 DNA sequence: TGTGCCAGTAGTATAGTCCGGGAAGAGACCCAGTACTTC. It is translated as CASSIVREETQYF.

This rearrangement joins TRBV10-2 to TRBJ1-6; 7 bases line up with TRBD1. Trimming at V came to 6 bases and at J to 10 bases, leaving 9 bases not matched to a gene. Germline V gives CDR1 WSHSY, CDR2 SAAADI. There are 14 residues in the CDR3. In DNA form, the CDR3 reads TGCGCCAGCAGAGAGACAGGGACGGAATCACCCCTCCACTTT. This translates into CASRETGTESPLHF.

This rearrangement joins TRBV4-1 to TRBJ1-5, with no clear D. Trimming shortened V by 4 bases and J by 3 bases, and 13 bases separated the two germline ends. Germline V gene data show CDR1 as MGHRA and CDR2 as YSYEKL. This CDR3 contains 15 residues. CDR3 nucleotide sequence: TGCGCCAGCAGCCCCCGCGGCGGATTCAATCAGCCCCAGCATTTT. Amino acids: CASSPRGGFNQPQHF.

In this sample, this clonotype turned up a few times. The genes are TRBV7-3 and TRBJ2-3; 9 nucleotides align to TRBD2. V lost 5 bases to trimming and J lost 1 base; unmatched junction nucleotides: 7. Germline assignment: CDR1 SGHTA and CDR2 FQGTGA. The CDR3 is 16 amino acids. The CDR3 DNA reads TGTGCCAGCAGCGCACACGCTAGCGGGGGCACAGATACGCAGTATTTT. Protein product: CASSAHASGGTDTQYF.

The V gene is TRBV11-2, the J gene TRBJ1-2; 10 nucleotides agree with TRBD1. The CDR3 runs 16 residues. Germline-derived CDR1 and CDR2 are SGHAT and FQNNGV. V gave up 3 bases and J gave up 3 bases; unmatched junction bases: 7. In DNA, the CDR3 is TGTGCCAGCAGCTTGGACGTGACAGGGGGCGACTATGGCTACACCTTC. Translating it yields CASSLDVTGGDYGYTF.

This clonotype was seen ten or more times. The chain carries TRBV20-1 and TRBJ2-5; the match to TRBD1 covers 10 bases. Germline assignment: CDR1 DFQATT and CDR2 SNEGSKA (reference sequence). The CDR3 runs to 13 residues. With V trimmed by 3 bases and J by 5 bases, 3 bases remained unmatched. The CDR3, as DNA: TGCAGTGCTAGGGGACAGGGGATGGAGACCCAGTACTTC. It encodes CSARGQGMETQYF.

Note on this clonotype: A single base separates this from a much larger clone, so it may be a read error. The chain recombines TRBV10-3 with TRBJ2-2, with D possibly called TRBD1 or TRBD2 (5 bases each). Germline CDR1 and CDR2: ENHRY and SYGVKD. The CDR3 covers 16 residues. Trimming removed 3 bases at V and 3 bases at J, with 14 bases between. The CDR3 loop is CAISEYRDQYTGELFF. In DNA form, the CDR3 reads TGTGCCATCAGTGAATACCGGGACCAATACACCGGGGAGCTGTTTTTT.

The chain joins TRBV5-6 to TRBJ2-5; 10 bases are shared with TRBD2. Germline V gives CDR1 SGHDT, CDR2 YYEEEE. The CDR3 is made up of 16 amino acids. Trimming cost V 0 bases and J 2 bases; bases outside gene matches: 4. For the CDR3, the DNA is TGTGCCAGCAGCTTGGTTGGGACTAGCGAGCAAGAGACCCAGTACTTC. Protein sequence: CASSLVGTSEQETQYF.

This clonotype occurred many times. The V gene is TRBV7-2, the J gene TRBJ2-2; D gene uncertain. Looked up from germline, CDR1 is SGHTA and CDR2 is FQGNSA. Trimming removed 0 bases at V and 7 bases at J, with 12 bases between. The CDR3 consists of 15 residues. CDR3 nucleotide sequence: TGTGCCAGCAGCTTAGCTACAGCTGGGCTCGGGGAGCTGTTTTTT. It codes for CASSLATAGLGELFF.

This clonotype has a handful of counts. The CDR3 DNA follows: TGTGCCAGCAGTTTTGGACAGGATTATAATTCACCCCTCCACTTT. It specifies CASSFGQDYNSPLHF. The chain joins TRBV6-2 or TRBV6-3 to TRBJ1-6, with 7 positions matching TRBD1. The CDR3 contains 15 residues. CDR1 is MNHEY and CDR2 is SVGEGT in the germline V gene. Trimming took 4 bases from V and 4 from J; bases not matched to a gene: 4.

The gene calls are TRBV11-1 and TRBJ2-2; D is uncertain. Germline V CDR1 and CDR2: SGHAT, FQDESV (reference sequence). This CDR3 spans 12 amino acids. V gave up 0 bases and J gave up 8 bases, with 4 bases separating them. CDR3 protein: CASSLAQGELFF. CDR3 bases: TGTGCCAGCAGCTTAGCGCAAGGGGAGCTGTTTTTT.

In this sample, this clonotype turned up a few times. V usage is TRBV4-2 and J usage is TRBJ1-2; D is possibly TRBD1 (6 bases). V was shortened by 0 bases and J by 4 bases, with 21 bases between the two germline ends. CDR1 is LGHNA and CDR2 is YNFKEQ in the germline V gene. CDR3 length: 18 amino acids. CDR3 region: CASSQDGNPEGGRYGYTF. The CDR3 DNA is TGTGCCAGCAGCCAAGATGGAAATCCCGAAGGGGGTCGCTATGGCTACACCTTC.

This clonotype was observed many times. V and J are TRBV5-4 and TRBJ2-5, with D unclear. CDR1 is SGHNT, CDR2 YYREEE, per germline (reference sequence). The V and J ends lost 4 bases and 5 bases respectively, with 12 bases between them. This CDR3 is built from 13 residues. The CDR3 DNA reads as TGTGCCAGCAGCCCGGACCTGTCGGAGACCCAGTACTTC. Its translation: CASSPDLSETQYF.